The following is a T cell receptor (beta chain) sequence with its context. Replicate PCRs for sorted subsets used approximately 190 ng DNA; this equaled 33,000 or so T cell genomes. This table comes from immunoSEQ multiplex PCR, and its TCRdb copy is limited to in-frame clones, with some not included. The data contain roughly 1 million clones, about three quarters of them seen just once; the ten biggest clones take up about 1.5%. CD4+ cells were split into CD45RA+ naive and CD45RA-negative memory subsets. The CDR3 consists of 14 residues. Germline CDR1 and CDR2: LGHNA and YSLEER. Trimming removed 2 bases at V and 3 bases at J, with 10 bases between. This sample was taken from a study of shared clonotypes between healthy human individuals.

The TCR originated in a man aged 18 to 30 in good health. V and J are TRBV4-3 and TRBJ1-1, with D possibly matching TRBD1 (5 bases). Input material: memory CD4+ T cells sorted from blood. The subset denotes: CD45RA-negative fraction. CDR3 region: CASSQSGGDTEAFF. Here the CDR3 DNA reads TGCGCCAGCAGCCAAAGTGGGGGGGACACTGAAGCTTTCTTT.